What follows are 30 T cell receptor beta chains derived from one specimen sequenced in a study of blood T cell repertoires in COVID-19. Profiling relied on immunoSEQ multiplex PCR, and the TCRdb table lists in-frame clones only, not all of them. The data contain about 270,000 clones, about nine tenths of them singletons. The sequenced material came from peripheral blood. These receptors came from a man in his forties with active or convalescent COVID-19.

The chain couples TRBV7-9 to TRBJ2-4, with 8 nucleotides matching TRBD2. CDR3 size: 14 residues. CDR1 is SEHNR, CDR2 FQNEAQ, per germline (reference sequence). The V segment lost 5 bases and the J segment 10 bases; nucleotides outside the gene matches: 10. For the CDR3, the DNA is TGTGCCAGCAGCCCGAGCGGGGGCGGAAGGATTCAGTACTTC. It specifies CASSPSGGGRIQYF.

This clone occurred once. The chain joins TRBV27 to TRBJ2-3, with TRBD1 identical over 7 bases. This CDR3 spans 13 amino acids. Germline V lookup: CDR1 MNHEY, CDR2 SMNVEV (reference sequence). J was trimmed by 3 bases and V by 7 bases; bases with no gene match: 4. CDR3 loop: CASTPGQTDTQYF. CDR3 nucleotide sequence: TGTGCCAGCACTCCGGGACAGACAGATACGCAGTATTTT.

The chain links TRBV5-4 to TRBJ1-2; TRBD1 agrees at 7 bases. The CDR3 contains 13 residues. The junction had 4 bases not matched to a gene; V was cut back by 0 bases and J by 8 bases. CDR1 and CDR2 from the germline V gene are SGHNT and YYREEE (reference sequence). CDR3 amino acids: CASSLADREGYTF. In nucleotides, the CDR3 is TGTGCCAGCAGCTTGGCCGACAGGGAGGGCTACACCTTC.

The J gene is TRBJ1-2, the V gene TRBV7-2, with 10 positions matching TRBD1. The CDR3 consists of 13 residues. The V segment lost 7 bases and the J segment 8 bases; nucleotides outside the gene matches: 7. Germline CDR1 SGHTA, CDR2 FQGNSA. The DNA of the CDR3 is TGTGCCAGCAAAGCCGGGACAGGGGTCGGCTACACCTTC. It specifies CASKAGTGVGYTF.

The CDR3 spells CASSLAGLADTDTQYF. For the CDR3, the DNA is TGCGCCAGCAGCTTGGCCGGACTAGCGGACACAGATACGCAGTATTTT. This chain uses TRBV5-1 with TRBJ2-3; 10 bases align to TRBD2. The CDR3 is 16 residues long. The trim removed 0 bases at V and 2 bases at J, leaving 3 bases unmatched. Germline CDR1 reads SGHRS; CDR2 reads YFSETQ.

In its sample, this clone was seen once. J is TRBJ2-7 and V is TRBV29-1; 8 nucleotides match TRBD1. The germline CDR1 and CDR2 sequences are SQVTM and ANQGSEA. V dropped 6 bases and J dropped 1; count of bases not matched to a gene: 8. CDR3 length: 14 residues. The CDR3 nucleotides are TGCAGCGTAGCCACTAACAGGGGGTCCTACGAGCAGTACTTC. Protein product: CSVATNRGSYEQYF.

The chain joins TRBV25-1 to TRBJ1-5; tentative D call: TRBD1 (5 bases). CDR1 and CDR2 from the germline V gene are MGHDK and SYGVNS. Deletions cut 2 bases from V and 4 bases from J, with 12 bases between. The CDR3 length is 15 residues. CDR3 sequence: CASSETGDSNQPQHF. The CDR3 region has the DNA TGTGCCAGCAGTGAAACGGGGGACTCTAATCAGCCCCAGCATTTT. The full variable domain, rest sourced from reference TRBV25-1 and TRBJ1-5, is EADIYQTPRYLVIGTGKKITLECSQTMGHDKMYWYQQDPGMELHLIHYSYGVNSTEKGDLSSESTVSRIRTEHFPLTLESARPSHTSQYLCASSETGDSNQPQHFGDGTRLSIL.

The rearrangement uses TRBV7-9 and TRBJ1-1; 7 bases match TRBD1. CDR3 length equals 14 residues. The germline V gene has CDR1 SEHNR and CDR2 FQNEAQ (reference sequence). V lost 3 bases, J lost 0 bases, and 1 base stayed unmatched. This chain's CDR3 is CASSLDRMNTEAFF. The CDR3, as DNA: TGTGCCAGCAGCTTGGACAGGATGAACACTGAAGCTTTCTTT. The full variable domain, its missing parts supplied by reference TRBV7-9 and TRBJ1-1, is DTGVSQNPRHKITKRGQNVTFRCDPISEHNRLYWYRQTLGQGPEFLTYFQNEAQLEKSRLLSDRFSAERPKGSFSTLEIQRTEQGDSAMYLCASSLDRMNTEAFFGQGTRLTVV.

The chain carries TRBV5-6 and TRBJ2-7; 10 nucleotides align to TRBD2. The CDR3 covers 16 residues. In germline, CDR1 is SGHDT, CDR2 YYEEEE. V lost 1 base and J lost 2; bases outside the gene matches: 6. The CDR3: CASSLLRTSGTYEQYF. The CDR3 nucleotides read TGTGCCAGCAGCTTGTTACGGACTAGCGGAACCTACGAGCAGTACTTC. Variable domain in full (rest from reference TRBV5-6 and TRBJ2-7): DAGVTQSPTHLIKTRGQQVTLRCSPKSGHDTVSWYQQALGQGPQFIFQYYEEEERQRGNFPDRFSGHQFPNYSSELNVNALLLGDSALYLCASSLLRTSGTYEQYFGPGTRLTVT.

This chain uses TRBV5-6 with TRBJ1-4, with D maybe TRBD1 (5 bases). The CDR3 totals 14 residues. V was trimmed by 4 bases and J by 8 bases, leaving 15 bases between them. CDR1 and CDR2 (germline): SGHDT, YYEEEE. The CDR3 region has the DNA TGTGCCAGCAGCACGCCCCCGGAGGGGGAAAAACTGTTTTTT. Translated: CASSTPPEGEKLFF. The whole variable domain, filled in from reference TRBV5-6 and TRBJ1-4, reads DAGVTQSPTHLIKTRGQQVTLRCSPKSGHDTVSWYQQALGQGPQFIFQYYEEEERQRGNFPDRFSGHQFPNYSSELNVNALLLGDSALYLCASSTPPEGEKLFFGSGTQLSVL.

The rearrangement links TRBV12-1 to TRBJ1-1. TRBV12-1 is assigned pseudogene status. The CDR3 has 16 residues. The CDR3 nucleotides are TGTGCCAGCAGCTTAGCGCCGGGACGGGGGGCTACTGAAGCTTTCTTT. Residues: CASSLAPGRGATEAFF.

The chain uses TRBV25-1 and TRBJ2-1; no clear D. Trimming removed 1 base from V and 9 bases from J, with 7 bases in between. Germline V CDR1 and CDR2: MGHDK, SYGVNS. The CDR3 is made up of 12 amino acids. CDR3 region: CASSESPREQFF. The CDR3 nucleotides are TGTGCCAGCAGTGAATCTCCCCGTGAGCAGTTCTTC.

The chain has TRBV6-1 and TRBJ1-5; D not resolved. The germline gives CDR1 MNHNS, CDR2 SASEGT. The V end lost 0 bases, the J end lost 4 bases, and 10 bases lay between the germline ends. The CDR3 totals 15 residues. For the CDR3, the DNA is TGTGCCAGCAGTGAAGCGGTGGGCAGGAATCAGCCCCAGCATTTT. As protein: CASSEAVGRNQPQHF.

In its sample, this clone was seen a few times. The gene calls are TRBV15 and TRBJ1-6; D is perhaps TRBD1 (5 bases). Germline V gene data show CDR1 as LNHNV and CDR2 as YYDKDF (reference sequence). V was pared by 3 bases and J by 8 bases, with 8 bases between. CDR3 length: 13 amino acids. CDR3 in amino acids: CATSSWGDSPLHF. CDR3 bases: TGTGCCACCAGCAGTTGGGGGGATTCACCCCTCCACTTT. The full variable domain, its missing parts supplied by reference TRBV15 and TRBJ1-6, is DAMVIQNPRYQVTQFGKPVTLSCSQTLNHNVMYWYQQKSSQAPKLLFHYYDKDFNNEADTPDNFQSRRPNTSFCFLDIRSPGLGDTAMYLCATSSWGDSPLHFGNGTRLTVT.

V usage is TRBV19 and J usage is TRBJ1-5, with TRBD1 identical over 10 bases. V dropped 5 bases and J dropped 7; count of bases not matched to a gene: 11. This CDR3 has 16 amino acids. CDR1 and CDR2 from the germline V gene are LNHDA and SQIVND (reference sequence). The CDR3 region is CASSLRQGASGQPQHF. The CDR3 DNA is TGTGCCAGTAGTCTCCGACAGGGGGCATCAGGCCAGCCCCAGCATTTT.

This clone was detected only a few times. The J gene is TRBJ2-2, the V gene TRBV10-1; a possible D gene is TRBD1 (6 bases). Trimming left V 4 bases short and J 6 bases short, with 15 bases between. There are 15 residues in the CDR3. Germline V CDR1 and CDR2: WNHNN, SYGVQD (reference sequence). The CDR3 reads CASSGDKGVAGELFF. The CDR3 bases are TGCGCCAGCAGTGGGGACAAGGGGGTTGCCGGGGAGCTGTTTTTT.

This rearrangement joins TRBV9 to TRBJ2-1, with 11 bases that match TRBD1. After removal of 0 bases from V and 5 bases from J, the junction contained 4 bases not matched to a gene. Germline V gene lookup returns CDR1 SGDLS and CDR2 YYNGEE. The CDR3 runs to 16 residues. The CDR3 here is CASSVAGTGGNNEQFF. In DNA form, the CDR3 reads TGTGCCAGCAGCGTAGCTGGGACAGGGGGAAACAATGAGCAGTTCTTC.

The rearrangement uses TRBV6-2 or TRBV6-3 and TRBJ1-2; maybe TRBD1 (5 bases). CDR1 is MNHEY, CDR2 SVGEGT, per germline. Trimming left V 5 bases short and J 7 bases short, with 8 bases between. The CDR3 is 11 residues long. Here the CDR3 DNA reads TGTGCCAGCAGTCAGGGTGGTGGCTACACCTTC. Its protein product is CASSQGGGYTF.

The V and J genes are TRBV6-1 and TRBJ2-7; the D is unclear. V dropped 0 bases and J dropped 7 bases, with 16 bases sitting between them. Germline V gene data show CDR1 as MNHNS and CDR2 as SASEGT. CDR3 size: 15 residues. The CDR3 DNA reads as TGTGCCAGCAGTGAAGCATCCCTGGTTTCCCGGGAGCAGTACTTC. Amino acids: CASSEASLVSREQYF.

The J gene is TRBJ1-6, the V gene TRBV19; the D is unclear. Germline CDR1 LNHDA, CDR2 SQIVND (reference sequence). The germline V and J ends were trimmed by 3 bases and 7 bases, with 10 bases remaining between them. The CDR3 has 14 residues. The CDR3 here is CASSMSQPNSPLHF. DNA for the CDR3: TGTGCCAGTAGTATGTCACAGCCCAATTCACCCCTCCACTTT. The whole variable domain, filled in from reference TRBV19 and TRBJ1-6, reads DGGITQSPKYLFRKEGQNVTLSCEQNLNHDAMYWYRQDPGQGLRLIYYSQIVNDFQKGDIAEGYSVSREKKESFPLTVTSAQKNPTAFYLCASSMSQPNSPLHFGNGTRLTVT.

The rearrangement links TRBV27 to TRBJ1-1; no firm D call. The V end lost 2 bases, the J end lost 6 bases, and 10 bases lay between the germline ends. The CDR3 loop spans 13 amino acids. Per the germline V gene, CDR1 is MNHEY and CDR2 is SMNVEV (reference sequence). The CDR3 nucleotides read TGTGCCAGCAGTTTAAGTTCCCAGGCTGAAGCTTTCTTT. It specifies CASSLSSQAEAFF.

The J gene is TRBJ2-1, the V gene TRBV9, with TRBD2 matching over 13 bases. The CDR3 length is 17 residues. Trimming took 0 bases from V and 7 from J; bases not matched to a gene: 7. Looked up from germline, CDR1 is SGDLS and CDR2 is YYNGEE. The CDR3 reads CASSVAPGGLAGNEQFF. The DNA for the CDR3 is TGTGCCAGCAGCGTAGCCCCAGGGGGACTAGCGGGGAATGAGCAGTTCTTC.

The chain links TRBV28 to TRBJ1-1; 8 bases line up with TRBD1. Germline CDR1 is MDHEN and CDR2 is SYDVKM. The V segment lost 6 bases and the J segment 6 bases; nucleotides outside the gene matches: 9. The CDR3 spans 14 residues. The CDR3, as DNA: TGTGCCAGCAGCCCTCGACAGGGGTCCGCTGAAGCTTTCTTT. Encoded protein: CASSPRQGSAEAFF.

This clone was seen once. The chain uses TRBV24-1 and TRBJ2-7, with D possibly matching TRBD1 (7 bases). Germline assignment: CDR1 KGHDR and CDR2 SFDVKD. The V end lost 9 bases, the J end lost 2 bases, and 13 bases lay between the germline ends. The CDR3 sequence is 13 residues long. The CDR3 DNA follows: TGTGCCACCCGACAGGGAGGCCCCTACGAGCAGTACTTC. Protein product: CATRQGGPYEQYF.

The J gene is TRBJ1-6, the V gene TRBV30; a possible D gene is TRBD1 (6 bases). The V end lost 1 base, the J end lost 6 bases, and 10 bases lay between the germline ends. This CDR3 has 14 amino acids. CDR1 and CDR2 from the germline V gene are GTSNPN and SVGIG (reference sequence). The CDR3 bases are TGTGCCTGGAGTGAGAAGGGGGTTAATTCACCCCTCCACTTT. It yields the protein CAWSEKGVNSPLHF.

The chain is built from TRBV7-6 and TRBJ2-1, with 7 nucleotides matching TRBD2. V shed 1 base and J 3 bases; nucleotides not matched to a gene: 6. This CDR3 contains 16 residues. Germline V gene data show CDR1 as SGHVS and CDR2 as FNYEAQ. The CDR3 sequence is CASSLGQRGFYNEQFF. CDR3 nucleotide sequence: TGTGCCAGCAGCTTAGGCCAGCGGGGATTCTACAATGAGCAGTTCTTC.

This chain's CDR3 is CASSRQGSEAFF. The CDR3 DNA follows: TGTGCCAGCAGCCGACAGGGCTCTGAAGCTTTCTTT. The rearrangement links TRBV9 to TRBJ1-1; 7 positions match TRBD1. This CDR3 contains 12 residues. V shed 4 bases and J 6 bases; nucleotides not matched to a gene: 3. Germline loops: CDR1 SGDLS, CDR2 YYNGEE.

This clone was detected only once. The CDR3 region is CASSLGAPNQPQHF. As DNA, the CDR3 is TGTGCCAGCAGTTTGGGGGCCCCCAATCAGCCCCAGCATTTT. The V gene is TRBV6-5, the J gene TRBJ1-5, with a tentative D call TRBD1 (6 bases). Germline CDR1 MNHEY, CDR2 SVGAGI. V was clipped by 4 bases and J by 3 bases, with 10 bases between them. This CDR3 region has 14 residues.

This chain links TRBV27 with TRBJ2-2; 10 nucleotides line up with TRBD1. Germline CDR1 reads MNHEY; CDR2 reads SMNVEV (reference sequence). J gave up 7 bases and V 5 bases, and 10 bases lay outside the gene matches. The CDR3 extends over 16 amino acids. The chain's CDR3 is CASSLRTGGGLGELFF. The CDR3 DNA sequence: TGTGCCAGCAGTCTACGGACAGGGGGAGGACTCGGGGAGCTGTTTTTT.

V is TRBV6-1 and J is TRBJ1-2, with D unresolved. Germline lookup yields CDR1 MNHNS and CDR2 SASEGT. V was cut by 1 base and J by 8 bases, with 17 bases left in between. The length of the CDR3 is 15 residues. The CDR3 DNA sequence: TGTGCCAGCAGTGAAGGGTACAGTGAAACGCAGGGCTACACCTTC. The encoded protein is CASSEGYSETQGYTF.